This T cell receptor beta chain was captured by sequencing in a study of blood T cell repertoires in COVID-19. At the level of the study: There were acute and convalescent COVID-19 samples, and they came from the United States, Italy and Spain. Sources were T cells, B-cell-depleted T cells, or PBMCs; the material itself was cDNA or gDNA.

As originally analysed: Nucleated cell counts were estimated from reference gene primer amplification. Only in-frame clones appear in the TCRdb table, and some are missing; sequencing was by immunoSEQ multiplex PCR. That table supplies the V and J calls and clone size; D and trimming were determined from the DNA. The table records about 130,000 clones, about 79% of them present only once. The V end was cut by 6 bases, the J end by 4 bases, with 10 bases between. CDR1 SGHDT and CDR2 YYEEEE come from the germline V gene. The CDR3 covers 12 residues. This chain joins TRBV5-6 and TRBJ1-2, with a weak D call TRBD1 (5 bases). The source material was peripheral blood. This receptor was taken from a woman older than 75 with acute or convalescent COVID-19. CDR3 amino acids: CASNQGGYGYTF. The CDR3 nucleotides read TGTGCCAGCAACCAGGGTGGCTATGGCTACACCTTC.